These 23 T cell receptor beta chains share one sample of origin, sequenced in a study of cytomegalovirus exposure and HLA in healthy donors. The method was immunoSEQ multiplex PCR; TCRdb's version includes in-frame clones alone and lacks a portion of them. The table shows about 240,000 clones, with around 87% occurring only once. The material sequenced was PBMCs. These receptors were obtained from a man between 18 and 29 years old in good health and CMV-seronegative.

The chain couples TRBV7-2 to TRBJ2-3, with D perhaps matching TRBD2 (5 bases). In germline, CDR1 is SGHTA, CDR2 FQGNSA. The CDR3 totals 13 residues. With 6 bases removed from V and 4 bases from J, the gap between germline ends came to 11 bases. The CDR3: CASSRPGADTQYF. The CDR3 DNA sequence: TGTGCCAGCAGTCGACCCGGGGCAGATACGCAGTATTTT.

The genes are TRBV14 and TRBJ2-7, with D tentatively TRBD1 (5 bases). Germline CDR1 reads SGHDN; CDR2 reads FVKESK. This CDR3 has 12 amino acids. The V gene lost 5 bases and the J gene lost 1 base, with 6 bases spanning the gap. This chain's CDR3 is CASSRQSYEQYF. The CDR3 DNA follows: TGTGCCAGCAGCAGACAGTCCTACGAGCAGTACTTC.

V usage is TRBV9 and J usage is TRBJ1-6; D is possibly TRBD1 (5 bases). The CDR3 has 15 amino acids. The V end lost 0 bases, the J end lost 10 bases, and 14 bases lay between the germline ends. Germline CDR1 SGDLS, CDR2 YYNGEE. In DNA form, the CDR3 reads TGTGCCAGCAGCGTAGAGTCAGGGCGAGGCTCACCCCTCCACTTT. Its protein is CASSVESGRGSPLHF.

This clone came up once. The CDR3 DNA reads as TGTGCCAGCAGCTTAGGACCGGGACAGGGATCTGTCACTGAAGCTTTCTTT. It specifies CASSLGPGQGSVTEAFF. The chain has TRBV5-4 and TRBJ1-1, with 9 bases aligning to TRBD1. Germline lookup yields CDR1 SGHNT and CDR2 YYREEE (reference sequence). V shed 2 bases, J shed 4 bases, and the junction held 12 bases outside the gene matches. This CDR3 has 17 residues.

The gene calls are TRBV27 and TRBJ2-7; TRBD2 matches at 8 bases. The ends lost 5 bases at V and 13 bases at J; junction bases unmatched: 13. The CDR3 consists of 13 residues. CDR1 MNHEY and CDR2 SMNVEV come from the germline V gene (reference sequence). The CDR3 here is CASSSFRGGPNYF. The CDR3 DNA follows: TGTGCCAGCAGTAGCTTCCGGGGGGGCCCGAATTACTTC.

This clone was picked up one time. This CDR3 is also generated by other DNA sequences in the sample. V usage is TRBV2 and J usage is TRBJ2-7; 7 bases map to TRBD1. Germline V gene lookup returns CDR1 SNHLY and CDR2 FYNNEI. Unmatched junction bases numbered 4, after V lost 7 bases and J lost 4 bases. This CDR3 region has 12 residues. CDR3 nucleotide sequence: TGTGCCAGCACCGGGACAGCATACGAGCAGTACTTC. Residues: CASTGTAYEQYF.

J is TRBJ1-6 and V is TRBV4-2; the D is unclear. V lost 0 bases and J lost 11, with 8 bases in between. The CDR3 spans 13 residues. The germline CDR1 and CDR2 sequences are LGHNA and YNFKEQ. DNA of the CDR3: TGTGCCAGCAGCCAAGAAGTGCGGACACCCCTCCACTTT. It yields the protein CASSQEVRTPLHF.

The V and J genes are TRBV18 and TRBJ1-2; TRBD1 matches at 10 bases. The CDR3 spans 16 residues. J was trimmed by 4 bases and V by 2 bases; bases with no gene match: 7. The germline V gene encodes CDR1 KGHSH and CDR2 LQKENI. This CDR3 reads CASSPDRGLAGYGYTF. CDR3 bases: TGTGCCAGCTCACCAGACAGGGGGCTGGCAGGCTATGGCTACACCTTC.

The chain links TRBV6-6 to TRBJ2-7; 9 bases are a match to TRBD2. CDR1 MNHNY and CDR2 SVGAGI come from the germline V gene (reference sequence). V shed 10 bases and J 3 bases; nucleotides not matched to a gene: 7. CDR3 length: 13 residues. CDR3 amino acids: CATSPSGVYEQYF. CDR3 nucleotides: TGTGCCACGTCACCTAGCGGGGTCTACGAGCAGTACTTC.

The gene calls are TRBV27 and TRBJ2-7; tentative D call: TRBD2 (5 bases). CDR1 is MNHEY and CDR2 is SMNVEV in the germline V gene (reference sequence). Trimming took off 6 bases at V and 3 bases at J, with 15 bases between the two ends. The CDR3 runs 14 residues. The DNA for the CDR3 is TGTGCCAGCAGCATCGGCCTAGAGGGCTACGAGCAGTACTTC. It yields the protein CASSIGLEGYEQYF.

The V and J genes are TRBV12-5 and TRBJ2-7; D unclear. This CDR3 has 13 residues. Trimming took off 1 base at V and 7 bases at J, with 11 bases between the two ends. Germline V gives CDR1 LGHNT, CDR2 FRNRAP. The CDR3 protein is CASGLGSAREQYF. The CDR3 coding sequence is TGTGCTAGTGGTTTGGGATCAGCGCGGGAGCAGTACTTC.

This chain joins TRBV5-1 and TRBJ2-6; D unclear. Germline CDR1 and CDR2: SGHRS and YFSETQ. The CDR3 loop spans 14 amino acids. Trimming stripped 0 bases from V and 4 bases from J, with 5 bases between. The CDR3 DNA reads TGCGCCAGCAGCTTGGTGGCCGGGGCCAACGTCCTGACTTTC. Its protein product is CASSLVAGANVLTF.

The CDR3 protein is CASSFLANEDTQYF. The DNA of the CDR3 is TGTGCCAGCAGCTTTCTAGCAAATGAAGATACGCAGTATTTT. The chain recombines TRBV5-4 with TRBJ2-3; weak D call: TRBD2 (5 bases). CDR3 size: 14 residues. Germline loops: CDR1 SGHNT, CDR2 YYREEE (reference sequence). Deletions cut 2 bases from V and 5 bases from J, with 12 bases between.

The chain links TRBV12-5 to TRBJ2-2; no firm D call. The length of the CDR3 is 12 residues. V was clipped by 6 bases and J by 3 bases, with 5 bases between them. Germline V lookup: CDR1 LGHNT, CDR2 FRNRAP. CDR3 sequence: CASGRDTGELFF. The CDR3 nucleotides read TGTGCTAGTGGGAGAGACACCGGGGAGCTGTTTTTT.

The chain is built from TRBV7-2 and TRBJ2-1; a weak D match, TRBD2 (5 bases). In germline, CDR1 is SGHTA, CDR2 FQGNSA. Trimming pared 5 bases from V and 1 base from J, leaving 12 bases between. The CDR3 contains 15 residues. The CDR3 bases are TGTGCCAGCAGCCGCCCCCGGGGATCCTACAATGAGCAGTTCTTC. Its protein is CASSRPRGSYNEQFF.

The rearrangement uses TRBV9 and TRBJ1-6; 7 bases match TRBD1. V dropped 4 bases and J dropped 3; count of bases not matched to a gene: 4. The CDR3 loop spans 15 amino acids. Germline CDR1 SGDLS, CDR2 YYNGEE. The chain's CDR3 is CASSPRTGYNSPLHF. The CDR3 DNA is TGTGCCAGCAGCCCCCGGACAGGCTATAATTCACCCCTCCACTTT.

In DNA form, the CDR3 reads TGTGCCAGCCTAAGAGACAGAATGGCGAACTATGGCTACACCTTC. It is translated as CASLRDRMANYGYTF. The chain joins TRBV28 to TRBJ1-2, with TRBD1 as a possible D gene (5 bases). Germline V gene sequence: CDR1 MDHEN, CDR2 SYDVKM. CDR3 length: 15 amino acids. Trimming pared 8 bases from V and 2 bases from J, leaving 18 bases between.

The V gene is TRBV10-1, the J gene TRBJ2-7; 9 bases line up with TRBD2. V was clipped by 1 base and J by 5 bases; unmatched bases: 9. Germline assignment: CDR1 WNHNN and CDR2 SYGVQD (reference sequence). The CDR3 covers 16 residues. The CDR3 loop is CASSELASGARDEQYF. Written as DNA, the CDR3 is TGCGCCAGCAGTGAGTTGGCTAGCGGGGCCCGGGACGAGCAGTACTTC.

This chain joins TRBV7-9 and TRBJ2-5; 8 bases match TRBD1. The CDR3 sequence is 16 residues long. Germline trimming cut 1 base from V and 4 bases from J; bases unmatched to any gene: 8. CDR1 is SEHNR and CDR2 is FQNEAQ in the germline V gene (reference sequence). DNA of the CDR3: TGTGCCAGCAGCTTAGTGGCAGGGGGCCAAGGAGAGACCCAGTACTTC. As protein: CASSLVAGGQGETQYF.

The V and J genes are TRBV6-1 and TRBJ2-7, with 8 bases that match TRBD1. The V and J ends lost 3 bases and 6 bases, in that order; junction bases with no gene match: 7. The CDR3 has 14 residues. The V gene's germline CDR1 is MNHNS and CDR2 SASEGT. Here the CDR3 reads CASSEPGQATEQYF. The CDR3 DNA sequence: TGTGCCAGCAGTGAGCCGGGACAGGCCACCGAGCAGTACTTC.

The chain carries TRBV29-1 and TRBJ2-2; 7 nucleotides line up with TRBD2. CDR1 and CDR2 (germline): SQVTM, ANQGSEA. V gave up 5 bases and J gave up 3 bases; unmatched junction bases: 6. The CDR3 is made up of 14 amino acids. The CDR3 loop is CSVRPSGDTGELFF. The CDR3, as DNA: TGCAGCGTTCGGCCTAGCGGTGACACCGGGGAGCTGTTTTTT.

The chain links TRBV6-1 to TRBJ2-7; D is ambiguous. CDR3 length: 13 residues. Trimming stripped 0 bases from V and 8 bases from J, with 11 bases between. CDR1 and CDR2 (germline): MNHNS, SASEGT. The CDR3 sequence: CASSEALDSQQYF. The DNA of the CDR3 is TGTGCCAGCAGTGAAGCGCTCGACTCGCAGCAGTACTTC.

The rearrangement uses TRBV6-6 and TRBJ1-1; D gene ambiguous. Per germline, CDR1 MNHNY and CDR2 SVGAGI (reference sequence). Between the trimmed V and J ends, which lost 6 bases and 1 base, there was a span of 6 bases. CDR3 size: 12 residues. The CDR3, as DNA: TGTGCCAGCAGGGCCCCGAACACTGAAGCTTTCTTT. Translating gives CASRAPNTEAFF.